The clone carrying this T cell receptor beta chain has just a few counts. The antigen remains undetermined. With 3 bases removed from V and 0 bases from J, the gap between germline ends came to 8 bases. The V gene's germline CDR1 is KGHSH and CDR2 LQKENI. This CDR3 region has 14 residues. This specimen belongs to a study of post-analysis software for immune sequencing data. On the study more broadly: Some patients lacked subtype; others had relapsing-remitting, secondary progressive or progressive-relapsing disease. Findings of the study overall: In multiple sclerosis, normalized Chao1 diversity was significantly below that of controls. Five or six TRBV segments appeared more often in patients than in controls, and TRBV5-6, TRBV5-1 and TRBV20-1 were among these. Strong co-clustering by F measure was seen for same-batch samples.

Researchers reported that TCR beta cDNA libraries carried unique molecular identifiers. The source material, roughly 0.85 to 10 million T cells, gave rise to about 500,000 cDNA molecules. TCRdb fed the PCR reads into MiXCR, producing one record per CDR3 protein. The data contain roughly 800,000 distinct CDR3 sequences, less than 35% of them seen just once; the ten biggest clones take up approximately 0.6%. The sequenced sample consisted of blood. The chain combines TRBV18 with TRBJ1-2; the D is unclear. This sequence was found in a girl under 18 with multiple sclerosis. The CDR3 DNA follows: TGTGCCAGCTCACCGGTTCCATCTAACTATGGCTACACCTTC. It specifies CASSPVPSNYGYTF.